These 6 T cell receptor beta chains came from one sample sequenced in a study of T cells in Graves' hyperthyroidism and ophthalmopathy. TCR beta CDR3 sequences were amplified from RNA transcripts. During a first-round RT-PCR of the TCR CDR3, the HTBI primer set was used. TCRdb recomputed calls from the multiplex PCR reads with MiXCR, one row per CDR3 protein. The repertoire includes nearly 600,000 distinct CDR3 sequences, approximately 15% of them detected once, and 7% to 9% sits in the top ten. The sample consisted of blood. The receptors derive from a woman younger than 35 with Graves' ophthalmopathy.

This clonotype was recorded at least ten times. J is TRBJ2-2 and V is TRBV12-3 or TRBV12-4; possibly TRBD2 for D (5 bases). V gave up 7 bases and J gave up 3 bases, with 15 bases separating them. The CDR3 is 15 residues long. CDR3 residues: CASKAPTTYTGELFF. The CDR3 nucleotides read TGTGCCAGCAAGGCCCCGACTACCTACACCGGGGAGCTGTTTTTT.

This clonotype was picked up a small number of times. V and J are TRBV4-1 and TRBJ2-2; the D gene is possibly TRBD2 (6 bases). Trimming left V 1 base short and J 3 bases short, with 15 bases between. The CDR3 has 17 amino acids. CDR1 is MGHRA, CDR2 YSYEKL, per germline. The CDR3 loop reads CASSQVGGWGYTGELFF. DNA of the CDR3: TGCGCCAGCAGCCAAGTAGGAGGGTGGGGGTACACCGGGGAGCTGTTTTTT.

This clonotype turned up a few times. For the CDR3, the DNA is TGTGCCAGCCAAAGGGGGGGCCAGAACACCGGGGAGCTGTTTTTT. Protein sequence: CASQRGGQNTGELFF. The V and J genes are TRBV6-1 and TRBJ2-2; tentative D call: TRBD2 (7 bases). The V and J ends lost 8 bases and 1 base respectively, with 14 bases between them. The CDR3 consists of 15 residues. Germline V gene sequence: CDR1 MNHNS, CDR2 SASEGT.

This clonotype was observed a few times. This rearrangement joins TRBV3-1 to TRBJ1-4; D is possibly TRBD1 (5 bases). V was trimmed by 0 bases and J by 5 bases, leaving 13 bases between them. Germline V gene data show CDR1 as LGHDT and CDR2 as YNNKEL (reference sequence). This CDR3 is built from 16 residues. This chain's CDR3 is CASSQDSGRENEKLFF. CDR3 DNA sequence: TGTGCCAGCAGCCAAGATTCCGGCAGGGAGAATGAAAAACTGTTTTTT.

This clonotype was detected a few times. This CDR3 reads CASSQESDSSYEQYF. The CDR3 DNA follows: TGCGCCAGCAGCCAAGAATCCGACAGCTCCTACGAGCAGTACTTC. The rearrangement joins TRBV4-1 to TRBJ2-7, with D possibly matching TRBD1 (5 bases). The CDR3 is 15 amino acids. CDR1 and CDR2 (germline): MGHRA, YSYEKL. Trimming pared 0 bases from V and 0 bases from J, leaving 9 bases between.

This chain links TRBV27 with TRBJ1-2; no clear D. This CDR3 comprises 15 residues. The V end lost 5 bases, the J end lost 4 bases, and 17 bases lay between the germline ends. CDR1 is MNHEY and CDR2 is SMNVEV in the germline V gene (reference sequence). The CDR3 DNA is TGTGCCAGCAGTCGAGAAATGGGAGGTGGCTATGGCTACACCTTC. This encodes CASSREMGGGYGYTF.